The clone carrying this T cell receptor beta chain appeared a few times. Antigen unknown. This sample is drawn from a study of T cell repertoires in cytomegalovirus infection. Background on the study: Epitope selection comprised recently identified HLA-C-restricted CMV epitopes and well-studied HLA-B-restricted CMV epitopes.

TCRdb called the reads again in MiXCR, with one record for every CDR3 protein. This table holds about 700,000 distinct CDR3 sequences, approximately 33% found once. CDR1 MNHNS and CDR2 SASEGT come from the germline V gene. CDR3 length equals 17 residues. V was pared by 6 bases and J by 1 base, with 16 bases between. This chain joins TRBV6-1 and TRBJ1-6; possibly TRBD1 for D (5 bases). This specimen consisted of cultured PBMCs, obtained from culture after CMV antigen stimulation. This TCR was sampled from a human donor in good health (CMV status not recorded). Some clones in this sample may be carry-over from other donors' samples. CDR3 in DNA: TGTGCCAGCAGAAACAGGAACCTAGAATCCTATAATTCACCCCTCCACTTT. Its translation: CASRNRNLESYNSPLHF.